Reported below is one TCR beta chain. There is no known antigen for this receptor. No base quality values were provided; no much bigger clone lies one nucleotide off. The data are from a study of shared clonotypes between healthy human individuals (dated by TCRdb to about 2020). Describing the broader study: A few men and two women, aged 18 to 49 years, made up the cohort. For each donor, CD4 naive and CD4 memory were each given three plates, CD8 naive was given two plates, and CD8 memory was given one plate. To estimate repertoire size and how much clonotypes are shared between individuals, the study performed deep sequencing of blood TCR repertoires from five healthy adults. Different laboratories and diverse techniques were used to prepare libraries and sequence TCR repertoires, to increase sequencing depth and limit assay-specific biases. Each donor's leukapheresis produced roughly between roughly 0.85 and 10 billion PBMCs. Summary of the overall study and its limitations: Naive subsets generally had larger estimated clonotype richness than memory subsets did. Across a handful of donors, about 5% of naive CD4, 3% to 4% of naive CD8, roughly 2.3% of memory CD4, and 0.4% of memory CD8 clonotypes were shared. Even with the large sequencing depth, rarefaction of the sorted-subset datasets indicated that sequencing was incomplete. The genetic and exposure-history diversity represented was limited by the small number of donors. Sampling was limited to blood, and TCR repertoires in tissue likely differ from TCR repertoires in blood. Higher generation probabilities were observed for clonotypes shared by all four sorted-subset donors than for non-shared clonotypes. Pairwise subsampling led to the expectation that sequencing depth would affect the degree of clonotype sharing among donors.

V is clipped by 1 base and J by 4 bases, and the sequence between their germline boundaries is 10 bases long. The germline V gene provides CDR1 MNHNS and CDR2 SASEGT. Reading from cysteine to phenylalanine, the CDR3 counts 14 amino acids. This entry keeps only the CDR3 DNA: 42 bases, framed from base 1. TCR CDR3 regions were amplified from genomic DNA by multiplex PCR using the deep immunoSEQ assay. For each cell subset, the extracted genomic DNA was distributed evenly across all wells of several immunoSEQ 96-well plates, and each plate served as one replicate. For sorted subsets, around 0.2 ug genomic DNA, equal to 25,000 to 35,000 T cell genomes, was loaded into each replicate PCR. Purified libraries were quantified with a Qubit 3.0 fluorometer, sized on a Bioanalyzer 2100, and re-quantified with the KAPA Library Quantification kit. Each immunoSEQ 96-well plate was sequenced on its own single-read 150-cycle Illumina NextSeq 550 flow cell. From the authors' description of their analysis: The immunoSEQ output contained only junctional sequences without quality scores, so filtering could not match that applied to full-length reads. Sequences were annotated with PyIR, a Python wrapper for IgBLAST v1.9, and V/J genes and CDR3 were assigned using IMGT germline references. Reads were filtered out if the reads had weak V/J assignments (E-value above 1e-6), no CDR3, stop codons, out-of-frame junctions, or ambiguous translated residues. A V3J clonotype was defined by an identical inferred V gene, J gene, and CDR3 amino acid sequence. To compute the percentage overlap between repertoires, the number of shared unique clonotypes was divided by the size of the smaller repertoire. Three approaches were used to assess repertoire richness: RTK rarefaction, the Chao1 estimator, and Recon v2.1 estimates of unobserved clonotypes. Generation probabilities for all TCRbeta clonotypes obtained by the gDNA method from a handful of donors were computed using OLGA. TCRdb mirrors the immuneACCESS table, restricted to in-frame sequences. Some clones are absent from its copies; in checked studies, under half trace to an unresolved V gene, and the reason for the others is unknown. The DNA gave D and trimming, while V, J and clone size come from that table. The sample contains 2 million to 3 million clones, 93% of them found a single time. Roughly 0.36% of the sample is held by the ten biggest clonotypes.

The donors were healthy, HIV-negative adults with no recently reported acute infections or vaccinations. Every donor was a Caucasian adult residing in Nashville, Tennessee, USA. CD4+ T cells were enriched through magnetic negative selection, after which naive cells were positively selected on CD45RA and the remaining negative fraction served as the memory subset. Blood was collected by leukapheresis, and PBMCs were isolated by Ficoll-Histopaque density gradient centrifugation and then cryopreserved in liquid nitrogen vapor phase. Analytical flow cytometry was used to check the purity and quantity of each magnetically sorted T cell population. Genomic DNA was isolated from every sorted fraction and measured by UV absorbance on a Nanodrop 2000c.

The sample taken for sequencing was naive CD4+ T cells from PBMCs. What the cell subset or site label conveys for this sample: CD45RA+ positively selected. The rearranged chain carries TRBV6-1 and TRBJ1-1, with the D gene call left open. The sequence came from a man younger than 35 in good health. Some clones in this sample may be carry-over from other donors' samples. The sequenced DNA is TGTGCCAGCAGTGAAGGACCGCGGGTCACTGAAGCTTTCTTT. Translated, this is CASSEGPRVTEAFF.